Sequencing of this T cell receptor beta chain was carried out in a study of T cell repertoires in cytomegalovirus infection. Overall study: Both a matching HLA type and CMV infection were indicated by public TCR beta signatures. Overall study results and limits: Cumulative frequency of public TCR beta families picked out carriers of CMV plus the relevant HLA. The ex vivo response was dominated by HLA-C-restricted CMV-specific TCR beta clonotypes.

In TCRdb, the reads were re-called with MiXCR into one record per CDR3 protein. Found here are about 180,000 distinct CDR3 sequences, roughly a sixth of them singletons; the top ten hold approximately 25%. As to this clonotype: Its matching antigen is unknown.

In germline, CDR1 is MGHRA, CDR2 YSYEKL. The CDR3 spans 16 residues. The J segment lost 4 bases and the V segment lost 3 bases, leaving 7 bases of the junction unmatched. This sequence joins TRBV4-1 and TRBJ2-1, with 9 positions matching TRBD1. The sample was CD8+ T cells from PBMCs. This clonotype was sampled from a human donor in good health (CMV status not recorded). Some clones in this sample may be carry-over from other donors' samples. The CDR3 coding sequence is TGCGCCAGCAGCCAGACCCCCGGGACAGGGTACAATGAGCAGTTCTTC. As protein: CASSQTPGTGYNEQFF.